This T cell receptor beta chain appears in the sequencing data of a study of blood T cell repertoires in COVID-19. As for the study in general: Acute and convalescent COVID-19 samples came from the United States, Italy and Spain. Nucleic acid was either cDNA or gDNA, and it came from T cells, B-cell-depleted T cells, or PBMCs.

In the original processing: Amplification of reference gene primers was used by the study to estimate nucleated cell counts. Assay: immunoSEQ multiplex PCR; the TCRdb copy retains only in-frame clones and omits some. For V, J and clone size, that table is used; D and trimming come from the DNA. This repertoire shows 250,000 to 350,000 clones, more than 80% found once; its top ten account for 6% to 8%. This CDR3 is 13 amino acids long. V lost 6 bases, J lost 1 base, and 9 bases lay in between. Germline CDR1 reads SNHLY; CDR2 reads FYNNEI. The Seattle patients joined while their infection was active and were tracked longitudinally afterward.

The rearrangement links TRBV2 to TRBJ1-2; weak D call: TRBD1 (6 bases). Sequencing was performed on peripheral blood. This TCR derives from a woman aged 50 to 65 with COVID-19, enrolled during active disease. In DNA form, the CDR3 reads TGTGCCAGCAGCTCGGACAGTAACTATGGCTACACCTTC. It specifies CASSSDSNYGYTF.